This T cell receptor beta chain emerged from a study of human T cells and chemical hapten exposure. Study at large: TCR yields per sample varied mostly from small pooled library volume differences.

The library tagged individual cDNA molecules with unique molecular identifiers. TCRdb itself ran the RACE reads through MiXCR, one entry per CDR3 protein. The data contain over 50,000 distinct CDR3 sequences, 9.5% to 10% of them singletons. Time point of the sample: pre-sensitization, week 0. Treatment specified: therapeutic diphenylcyclopropenone sensitization with weekly scalp DPC. Unfractionated whole blood yielded the extracted total RNA. Trimming removed 3 bases from V and 8 bases from J, with 8 bases in between. CDR1 and CDR2 (germline): LNHDA, SQIVND (reference sequence). This CDR3 region has 12 residues.

The source material was whole blood, sampled in connection with sensitization to the hapten diphenylcyclopropenone (DPC). J is TRBJ2-1 and V is TRBV19; no clear D gene. The clonotype originates from a woman between 25 and 40 years old with alopecia areata. Some clones in this sample may be carry-over from other donors' samples. DNA of the CDR3: TGTGCCAGTAGTATGGCGTTCGATGAGCAGTTCTTC. Encoded protein: CASSMAFDEQFF.